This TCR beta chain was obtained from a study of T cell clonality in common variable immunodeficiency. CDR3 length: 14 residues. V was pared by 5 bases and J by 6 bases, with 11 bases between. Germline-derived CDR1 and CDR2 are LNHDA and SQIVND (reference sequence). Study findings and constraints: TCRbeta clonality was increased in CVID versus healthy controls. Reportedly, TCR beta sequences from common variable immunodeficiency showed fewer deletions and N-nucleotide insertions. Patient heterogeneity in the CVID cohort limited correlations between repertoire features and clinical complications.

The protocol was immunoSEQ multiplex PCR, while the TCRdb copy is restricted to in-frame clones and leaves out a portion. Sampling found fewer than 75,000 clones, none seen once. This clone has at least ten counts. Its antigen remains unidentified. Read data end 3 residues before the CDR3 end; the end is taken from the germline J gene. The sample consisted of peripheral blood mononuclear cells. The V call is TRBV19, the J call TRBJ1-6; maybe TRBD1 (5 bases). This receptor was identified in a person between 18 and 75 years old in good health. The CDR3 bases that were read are TGTGCCAGTAGTCCTCGACAGCTTAATTCACCC. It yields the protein CASSPRQLNSP. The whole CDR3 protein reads CASSPRQLNSPLHF.